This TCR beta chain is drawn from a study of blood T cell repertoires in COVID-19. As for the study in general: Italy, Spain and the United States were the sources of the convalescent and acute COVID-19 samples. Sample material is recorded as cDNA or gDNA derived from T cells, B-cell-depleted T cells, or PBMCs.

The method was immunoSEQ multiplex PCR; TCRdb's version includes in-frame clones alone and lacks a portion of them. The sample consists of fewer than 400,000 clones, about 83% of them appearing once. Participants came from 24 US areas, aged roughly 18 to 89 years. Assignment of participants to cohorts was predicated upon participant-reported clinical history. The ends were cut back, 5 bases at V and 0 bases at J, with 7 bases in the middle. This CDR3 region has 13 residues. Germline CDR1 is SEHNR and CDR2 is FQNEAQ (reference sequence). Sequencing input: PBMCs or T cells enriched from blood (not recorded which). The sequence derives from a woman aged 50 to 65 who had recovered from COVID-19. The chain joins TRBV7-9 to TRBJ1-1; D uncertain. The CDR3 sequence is CASSTALNTEAFF. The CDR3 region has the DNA TGTGCCAGCAGCACAGCCCTGAACACTGAAGCTTTCTTT. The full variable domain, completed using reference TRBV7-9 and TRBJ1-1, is DTGVSQNPRHKITKRGQNVTFRCDPISEHNRLYWYRQTLGQGPEFLTYFQNEAQLEKSRLLSDRFSAERPKGSFSTLEIQRTEQGDSAMYLCASSTALNTEAFFGQGTRLTVV.